The next 4 T cell receptor beta chains were all read from a single sample in a study of cytomegalovirus exposure and HLA in healthy donors. Researchers ran the PCR with 60 Vbeta and 13 Jbeta primers. The assay was immunoSEQ multiplex PCR, and TCRdb's table has in-frame clones only and misses some. There are roughly 140,000 clones in the sample; approximately 80% occur only once, and around a tenth lies in the top ten. The sample taken for sequencing was PBMCs. These receptors originate from a woman aged 55-69 years in good health and CMV-seropositive.

This clone was detected a few times. The V call is TRBV4-1, the J call TRBJ1-1, with D possibly matching TRBD1 (5 bases). Germline V gene lookup returns CDR1 MGHRA and CDR2 YSYEKL. Deletions cut 2 bases from V and 4 bases from J, with 11 bases between. This CDR3 has 14 amino acids. DNA of the CDR3: TGCGCCAGCAGCCAATACGTAGGGGTCACTGAAGCTTTCTTT. This encodes CASSQYVGVTEAFF.

This clone has just a few counts. The chain links TRBV4-1 to TRBJ2-5; tentative D call: TRBD2 (6 bases). The V end was cut by 2 bases, the J end by 7 bases, with 23 bases between. CDR1 and CDR2 from the germline V gene are MGHRA and YSYEKL. The CDR3 is 17 residues long. The CDR3 nucleotides are TGCGCCAGCAGCCAAACTGGGACTCTCCCCGGGCGGGGGACCCAGTACTTC. Translating gives CASSQTGTLPGRGTQYF.

This clone was seen only once. The gene calls are TRBV6-5 and TRBJ2-5, with TRBD2 identical over 8 bases. The DNA end favors TRBJ2-7, so the J call may be wrong. The germline V gene has CDR1 MNHEY and CDR2 SVGAGI. The CDR3 sequence is 16 residues long. The CDR3 sequence is CASSYLSSGLVYEQYF. DNA for the CDR3: TGTGCCAGCAGTTACTTGTCTAGCGGGTTGGTCTACGAGCAGTACTTC.

This rearrangement joins TRBV2 to TRBJ2-1, with a tentative D call TRBD1 (6 bases). CDR1 and CDR2 from the germline V gene are SNHLY and FYNNEI. Trimming pared 4 bases from V and 0 bases from J, leaving 10 bases between. This CDR3 has 15 residues. The CDR3 protein is CASSVDRLSYNEQFF. DNA for the CDR3: TGTGCCAGCAGTGTGGACAGACTCTCCTACAATGAGCAGTTCTTC.